The 30 T cell receptor beta chains in this list originate from one sample, sequenced in a study of tumor-infiltrating lymphocytes in primary liver carcinoma. Researchers generated TCR beta cDNA from around 510 ng of total RNA, relying on a constant-region primer. Library construction for TCR beta comprised three nested multiplex PCR rounds performed with slightly modified ARM-PCR. Use of TRBV1-TRBV30 forward primers with a C-beta reverse primer characterized the first two PCR rounds, which lasted around 10 cycles each. TCRdb itself ran the multiplex PCR reads through MiXCR, one entry per CDR3 protein. This table holds 80,000 to 100,000 distinct CDR3 sequences, around 68% found once. Between roughly 20 and 32 mg of unsorted bulk tissue served as the source from which RNA and DNA were co-extracted. Specimen: tumor-adjacent normal liver tissue. The receptors here all came from a man aged 35-49 years with primary liver carcinoma and hepatitis B virus infection.

Comments on this clonotype: A read error may explain this, as a much larger clone is one base away. The rearrangement joins TRBV5-8 to TRBJ2-5, with TRBD2 identical over 14 bases. Trimming removed 2 bases from V and 5 bases from J; junction bases left unmatched: 11. Germline CDR1 is SGHTS and CDR2 is YDEGEE. This CDR3 is built from 18 residues. This CDR3 is CASSFGFRTSGGWETQYF. CDR3 DNA: TGTGCCAGCAGCTTCGGTTTCCGGACTAGCGGGGGGTGGGAGACCCAGTACTTC. Supplemented by reference TRBV5-8 and TRBJ2-5, the full variable domain reads EAGVTQSPTHLIKTRGQQATLRCSPISGHTSVYWYQQALGLGLQFLLWYDEGEERNRGNFPPRFSGRQFPNYSSELNVNALELEDSALYLCASSFGFRTSGGWETQYFGPGTRLLVL.

This clonotype was recorded many times. The V and J genes are TRBV5-5 and TRBJ2-3; no reliable D call. CDR3 length equals 14 residues. Per the germline V gene, CDR1 is SGHKS and CDR2 is YYEKEE (reference sequence). The V end was cut by 4 bases, the J end by 5 bases, with 14 bases between. CDR3: CASSVGPAGDTQYF. The CDR3 DNA reads as TGTGCCAGCAGCGTGGGCCCCGCCGGAGATACGCAGTATTTT.

The V call is TRBV6-1, the J call TRBJ2-7; the D call may be TRBD1 or TRBD2 (6 bases each). CDR3 size: 14 residues. Germline-derived CDR1 and CDR2 are MNHNS and SASEGT. Trimming took 8 bases from V and 0 from J, leaving 14 bases between them. CDR3 protein: CASAGGQSSYEQYF. As DNA, the CDR3 is TGTGCCAGCGCCGGGGGACAATCCTCCTACGAGCAGTACTTC.

The sample holds one count of this clonotype. One end of the junction is discordant with germline, which a read error may explain. CDR3 sequence (DNA): TGTGCCAGCAGCGCCCCGGGACGAGCAAACACCGGGGAGCTATTTTTT. Its translation: CASSAPGRANTGELFF. The genes are TRBV11-2 and TRBJ2-2; the D call may be TRBD1 or TRBD2 (5 bases each). Per the germline V gene, CDR1 is SGHAT and CDR2 is FQNNGV. CDR3 length: 16 residues.

Remarks on this clonotype: One end of the junction is discordant with germline, which a read error may explain. The chain has TRBV4-2 and TRBJ2-3, with D possibly matching TRBD2 (5 bases). The CDR3 has 15 residues. From germline, CDR1 is LGHNA and CDR2 YNFKEQ. The DNA for the CDR3 is TGTGCCAGCAGCCAAGCTGAGGGCGGCACAGAAACGCAGTATTTT. Protein sequence: CASSQAEGGTETQYF.

To note about this clonotype: A junction end diverges from the germline sequence, so it may reflect a read error. This chain joins TRBV4-1 and TRBJ2-5; TRBD1 matches 7 bases. Germline CDR1 is MGHRA and CDR2 is YSYEKL. The CDR3 loop spans 16 amino acids. CDR3 DNA sequence: TGCGCCAGCGGCCAAGAGGGACAGCGATTCCAAGAGACCCAGTACTTC. It codes for CASGQEGQRFQETQYF.

Concerning this clonotype itself: A read error is possible here, since a much larger clone lies one base away. The rearrangement joins TRBV6-5 to TRBJ2-7, with 9 bases aligning to TRBD2. The CDR3 sequence is 14 residues long. The V gene's germline CDR1 is MNHEY and CDR2 SVGAGI. CDR3 amino acids: CASRPEGLAYVQYF. The CDR3 coding sequence is TGTGCCTCCAGGCCGGAGGGACTAGCCTACGTGCAGTACTTC.

Regarding this clonotype: A read error may account for a junction end that differs from germline. The J gene is TRBJ2-2, the V gene TRBV11-2, with unresolved D. Germline V gene lookup returns CDR1 SGHAT and CDR2 FQNNGV. CDR3 length: 15 residues. CDR3: CASSLRPENTRELFF. The DNA of the CDR3 is TGTGCCAGCAGCTTACGACCGGAGAACACCAGGGAGCTGTTTTTT.

Note on this clonotype: Sequence at one end of the junction differs from germline and may be a read error. This chain uses TRBV27 with TRBJ2-2; D unresolved. This CDR3 is 12 amino acids long. Looked up from germline, CDR1 is MNHEY and CDR2 is SMNVEV (reference sequence). For the CDR3, the DNA is TGTGCCAGCGGTTTGAACACCGGGGAGCTGTTTTTT. It translates to CASGLNTGELFF.

On this clonotype itself: At one boundary the junction diverges from the germline segment, which might be a read error. The J gene is TRBJ2-7, the V gene TRBV28, with D perhaps TRBD1 (6 bases). CDR3 length: 14 amino acids. CDR1 is MDHEN and CDR2 is SYDVKM in the germline V gene. This chain's CDR3 is CTSSKQGQSYEQCF. DNA for the CDR3: TGTACCAGCAGTAAACAGGGCCAATCCTACGAGCAGTGCTTC.

A word on this clonotype: Its ends do not fully match the called genes, so a read error is possible. The J gene is TRBJ1-4, the V gene TRBV5-6, with unresolved D. There are 14 residues in the CDR3. Per the germline V gene, CDR1 is SGHDT and CDR2 is YYEEEE. CDR3 amino acids: CANSLKGTAEKLFF. The CDR3 DNA reads as TGTGCCAACAGCTTGAAGGGCACGGCTGAAAAACTGTTTTTT.

The chain employs TRBV2 and TRBJ2-7, with 7 bases identical to TRBD2. CDR3 length: 14 residues. V lost 8 bases to trimming and J lost 4 bases; unmatched junction nucleotides: 11. Germline CDR1 SNHLY, CDR2 FYNNEI. The CDR3 DNA is TGTGCCAGCCAAGAGGATAACGGGGGGTACGAGCAGTACTTC. It codes for CASQEDNGGYEQYF.

To note about this clonotype: The germline gene is not matched at one end of the junction; a read error may be the cause. The chain carries TRBV11-2 and TRBJ2-5, with a weak D call TRBD1 (6 bases). Germline CDR1 reads SGHAT; CDR2 reads FQNNGV. CDR3 length: 13 residues. CDR3: CASGGGDKETQYF. DNA for the CDR3: TGTGCCAGCGGGGGTGGGGACAAAGAGACCCAGTACTTT.

For this clonotype: The germline gene is not matched at one end of the junction; a read error may be the cause. The chain links TRBV11-2 to TRBJ1-1, with D perhaps matching TRBD1 (6 bases). The CDR3 is 17 amino acids. Germline V lookup: CDR1 SGHAT, CDR2 FQNNGV. The CDR3 loop is CASSYSRPGAGNNEAIF. In DNA form, the CDR3 reads TGTGCCAGCAGCTATAGTCGGCCGGGGGCTGGGAACAATGAAGCTATCTTT.

In regard to this clonotype: One end of the junction is discordant with germline, which a read error may explain. The chain links TRBV5-1 to TRBJ2-1; perhaps TRBD2 as D (6 bases). This CDR3 comprises 16 residues. Per the germline V gene, CDR1 is SGHRS and CDR2 is YFSETQ. The CDR3 loop reads CASSLSRDWFYNEQFF. As DNA, the CDR3 is TGTGCCAGCAGCCTCTCCCGGGACTGGTTTTACAATGAGCAGTTTTTC.

The CDR3 region has the DNA TGTGCCAGCAGCTTAGGGGCGACCGTGTCCTACGATCATTACTTC. Its translation is CASSLGATVSYDHYF. The chain recombines TRBV11-1 with TRBJ2-7; D unresolved. The CDR3 contains 15 residues. Per the germline V gene, CDR1 is SGHAT and CDR2 is FQDESV (reference sequence). Trimming removed 1 base from V and 13 bases from J, with 23 bases in between. The complete variable domain, with remaining parts taken from reference TRBV11-1 and TRBJ2-7, reads EAEVAQSPRYKITEKSQAVAFWCDPISGHATLYWYRQILGQGPELLVQFQDESVVDDSQLPKDRFSAERLKGVDSTLKIQPAELGDSAMYLCASSLGATVSYDHYFGPGTRLTVT.

This chain uses TRBV11-2 with TRBJ2-1; no clear D gene. Germline V CDR1 and CDR2: SGHAT, FQNNGV. The CDR3 sequence is 13 residues long. Trimming took off 7 bases at V and 6 bases at J, with 13 bases between the two ends. This chain's CDR3 is CASISNYGNEQFF. The CDR3 DNA follows: TGTGCCAGCATCTCCAACTATGGCAATGAGCAGTTCTTC.

This clonotype appeared many times. The rearrangement uses TRBV7-8 and TRBJ2-2; D perhaps matches TRBD2 (6 bases). The CDR3 is made up of 16 amino acids. Trimming left V 5 bases short and J 5 bases short, with 18 bases between. Germline lookup yields CDR1 SGHVS and CDR2 FQNEAQ. The CDR3 region has the DNA TGTGCCAGCAGCCCCGGACTATCTCCAACAACCGGGGAGCTGTTTTTT. It codes for CASSPGLSPTTGELFF.

A word on this clonotype: Just one base apart from a much larger clone, this may be a read error. The chain carries TRBV6-5 and TRBJ2-2; possible D gene TRBD1, 6 bases. The CDR3 has 12 amino acids. The germline gives CDR1 MNHEY, CDR2 SVGAGI. CDR3 coding DNA: TGTGCCAGCAGCATGGGGGCCGGGGAGCTGCTTTTT. Translating it yields CASSMGAGELLF.

This clonotype occurred a few times. The chain has TRBV5-1 and TRBJ2-7; 9 positions agree with TRBD1. The CDR3 has 16 residues. V was clipped by 3 bases and J by 2 bases; unmatched bases: 9. CDR1 and CDR2 from the germline V gene are SGHRS and YFSETQ. The CDR3: CASSSGRDRVTYEQYF. The CDR3 region has the DNA TGCGCCAGCAGCTCGGGCCGGGACAGGGTCACCTACGAGCAGTACTTC.

This clonotype has a handful of counts. This may arise from a read error, as a much more abundant clone is one base away. The rearrangement joins TRBV6-1 to TRBJ2-1, with 8 bases matching TRBD2. The CDR3 runs 16 residues. Germline V gene lookup returns CDR1 MNHNS and CDR2 SASEGT. Trimming removed 6 bases from V and 8 bases from J; junction bases left unmatched: 15. The CDR3 region is CASSANPGISGDEQFF. The CDR3 DNA reads as TGTGCCAGCAGCGCTAATCCCGGGATTAGCGGGGATGAGCAGTTCTTC.

Comment on this clonotype: Being one base from a much bigger clone, this may be a read error. The chain recombines TRBV4-1 with TRBJ1-5, with D maybe TRBD2 (5 bases). The DNA matches TRBJ2-3 better at its end, which makes the J call doubtful. The germline CDR1 and CDR2 sequences are MGHRA and YSYEKL. CDR3 length equals 15 residues. The CDR3 sequence: CASSLTDGIDQPQYF. The CDR3 region has the DNA TGCGCCAGCAGCCTTACGGACGGGATCGATCAGCCCCAGTATTTT.

This clonotype was observed many times. V gene TRBV4-2 combines with J gene TRBJ2-3; 9 bases match TRBD2. The germline CDR1 and CDR2 sequences are LGHNA and YNFKEQ. The CDR3 loop spans 16 amino acids. Trimming at V came to 4 bases and at J to 4 bases, leaving 9 bases not matched to a gene. CDR3 nucleotides: TGTGCCAGCAGCCTAGACGGGGCGGGAGGGTCAGATACGCAGTATTTT. Amino acid sequence: CASSLDGAGGSDTQYF.

About this clonotype: An end of the junction differs from the germline gene, which may be a read error. V and J are TRBV11-2 and TRBJ2-7; tentative D call: TRBD2 (6 bases). This CDR3 has 13 amino acids. The germline CDR1 and CDR2 sequences are SGHAT and FQNNGV. CDR3 DNA sequence: TGTGCCCGCAGCTACAGCGGGCACAACAAGCAGTACTTC. Translating gives CARSYSGHNKQYF.

Notes on this clonotype: A read error may explain this, as a much larger clone is one base away. The genes are TRBV13 and TRBJ2-1; no definite D call. V was pared by 0 bases and J by 8 bases, with 14 bases between. Germline V lookup: CDR1 PRHDT, CDR2 FYEKMQ (reference sequence). The CDR3 spans 15 residues. CDR3 sequence: CASSLGQTGYDEQFF. DNA of the CDR3: TGTGCCAGCAGCTTAGGCCAAACGGGTTACGATGAGCAGTTCTTC.

This clonotype was counted only a few times. This may come from a read error, since a much larger clone is one base off. The chain has TRBV12-3 or TRBV12-4 and TRBJ2-5; no clear D gene. V was trimmed by 5 bases and J by 4 bases, leaving 20 bases between them. This CDR3 is built from 16 residues. For the CDR3, the DNA is TGTGCCAGCAGTATGAACACCCCCCTCGCAAGAGAGACCCAGTACTTC. It specifies CASSMNTPLARETQYF.

This clonotype was recorded at least ten times. The chain couples TRBV6-1 to TRBJ2-2; TRBD2 aligns across 12 bases. Germline V CDR1 and CDR2: MNHNS, SASEGT. There are 15 residues in the CDR3. Trimming at V came to 7 bases and at J to 7 bases, leaving 7 bases not matched to a gene. As DNA, the CDR3 is TGTGCCAGCACAAGACTAGCGGGAGATCTCGGGGAGCTGTTTTTT. Translating gives CASTRLAGDLGELFF.

On this clonotype: A junction boundary mismatches the germline segment, possibly from a read error. The chain employs TRBV10-2 and TRBJ1-2; possibly TRBD1 for D (6 bases). CDR3 length equals 14 residues. The germline CDR1 and CDR2 sequences are WSHSY and SAAADI. The CDR3, as DNA: TGCGCCAGTACCGAGGGGGGGCTCGACTATGACTACAACTTC. It encodes CASTEGGLDYDYNF.

V is TRBV19 and J is TRBJ2-1; 7 bases are shared with TRBD2. CDR1 is LNHDA and CDR2 is SQIVND in the germline V gene (reference sequence). The V and J ends lost 3 bases and 6 bases, in that order; junction bases with no gene match: 5. CDR3 length: 14 residues. CDR3 sequence (DNA): TGTGCCAGTAGTATCAGCGGGAATGTCAATGAGCAGTTCTTC. It is translated as CASSISGNVNEQFF.

This clonotype was counted ten times or more. The chain recombines TRBV11-2 with TRBJ2-3; D remains ambiguous. The V gene's germline CDR1 is SGHAT and CDR2 FQNNGV. The germline V and J ends were trimmed by 0 bases and 6 bases, with 10 bases remaining between them. The CDR3 contains 14 residues. In nucleotides, the CDR3 is TGTGCCAGCAGCTTAGAGGGCAGCAGGGATACGCAGTATTTT. Encoded protein: CASSLEGSRDTQYF. The variable domain in full, completed from reference TRBV11-2 and TRBJ2-3, reads EAGVAQSPRYKIIEKRQSVAFWCNPISGHATLYWYQQILGQGPKLLIQFQNNGVVDDSQLPKDRFSAERLKGVDSTLKIQPAKLEDSAVYLCASSLEGSRDTQYFGPGTRLTVL.